This T cell receptor beta chain came from a study of T cells in Graves' hyperthyroidism and ophthalmopathy. CDR3 size: 19 residues. Germline V CDR1 and CDR2: MNHEY, SMNVEV (reference sequence). J gave up 4 bases and V 7 bases, and 22 bases lay outside the gene matches. Newly diagnosed hyperthyroidism, duration under 2 months, in patients aged 18 to 65. Pregnant or lactating patients were excluded, as were those with uncontrolled infection or other autoimmune disease. TCR beta CDR3 sequences were amplified from RNA transcripts. First-round RT-PCR of the TCR CDR3 relied on the HTBI primer set. TCRdb independently ran MiXCR on the multiplex PCR reads; one entry per CDR3 protein. The repertoire holds a few hundred thousand distinct CDR3 sequences, approximately 14% seen once, with around 5.4% in the top ten. Study results and limitations: Ophthalmopathy and stable hyperthyroidism were separated by a 13 V-J model.

This clonotype was recorded only once. Its specificity is not known. The rearrangement links TRBV27 to TRBJ2-3; 8 nucleotides line up with TRBD1. The receptor was derived from a woman younger than 45 with Graves' hyperthyroidism that later progressed to Graves' ophthalmopathy. The source material was blood. The CDR3 nucleotides are TGTGCCAGCACTTCCCACTTCAGGGGGCTCCCCCATCGCTCAGATACGCAGTATTTT. Translation gives CASTSHFRGLPHRSDTQYF.